The 26 T cell receptor beta chains reported below all come from one sample, sequenced in a study of cytomegalovirus exposure and HLA in healthy donors. The PCR used 60 Vbeta and 13 Jbeta primers. Sequenced by immunoSEQ multiplex PCR; TCRdb stores in-frame clones only, minus some. This sample has about 160,000 clones; around 84% occur once, and the top ten carry 1.5% to 2%. Sequenced sample: PBMCs. The receptors come from a man between 18 and 35 years old in good health and CMV-seronegative.

The gene calls are TRBV14 and TRBJ2-1; TRBD1 might be the D (5 bases). Germline V gene data show CDR1 as SGHDN and CDR2 as FVKESK. V was trimmed by 4 bases and J by 8 bases, leaving 15 bases between them. The CDR3 loop spans 14 amino acids. The CDR3 DNA reads TGTGCCAGCAGCCTCGGATGGGGCTCCGATGAGCAGTTCTTC. The encoded protein is CASSLGWGSDEQFF.

This clone was observed once. V and J are TRBV5-6 and TRBJ2-7, with 9 bases identical to TRBD1. The CDR3 has 16 amino acids. The germline gives CDR1 SGHDT, CDR2 YYEEEE. The V segment lost 6 bases and the J segment 6 bases; nucleotides outside the gene matches: 16. CDR3: CASNFNRGRGSSEQYF. The CDR3 bases are TGTGCCAGCAACTTCAACAGGGGGCGCGGATCAAGCGAGCAGTACTTC.

The V and J genes are TRBV7-9 and TRBJ2-6; 8 bases agree with TRBD1. Trimming took 1 base from V and 0 from J; bases not matched to a gene: 5. The germline CDR1 and CDR2 sequences are SEHNR and FQNEAQ (reference sequence). The CDR3 runs to 18 residues. The CDR3 here is CASSLGTGSYSGANVLTF. The CDR3 DNA follows: TGTGCCAGCAGCTTAGGGACAGGGAGCTACTCTGGGGCCAACGTCCTGACTTTC.

This chain connects TRBV2 to TRBJ2-7; TRBD1 matches 8 bases. The CDR3 spans 12 residues. Losses at the gene ends were 9 bases for V and 3 bases for J; bases not matched to a gene: 4. The germline CDR1 and CDR2 sequences are SNHLY and FYNNEI. The chain's CDR3 is CARTGAGYEQYF. The DNA of the CDR3 is TGTGCCAGGACAGGGGCAGGCTACGAGCAGTACTTC.

This sequence joins TRBV6-6 and TRBJ2-1; 9 bases line up with TRBD1. V shed 4 bases and J 9 bases; nucleotides not matched to a gene: 13. CDR1 is MNHNY, CDR2 SVGAGI, per germline (reference sequence). This CDR3 contains 16 residues. In DNA, the CDR3 is TGTGCCAGCAGTTCCCCTCGGGACAGGGAGATTTTTGAGCAGTTCTTC. Its translation: CASSSPRDREIFEQFF.

The J gene is TRBJ2-2, the V gene TRBV11-3, with a tentative D call TRBD2 (5 bases). Trimming stripped 4 bases from V and 5 bases from J, with 17 bases between. Per germline, CDR1 SGHNT and CDR2 YENEEA. The CDR3 has 16 amino acids. CDR3 loop: CASSYPRTPVTGELFF. The CDR3 DNA sequence: TGTGCCAGCAGCTATCCCCGGACTCCAGTGACCGGGGAGCTGTTTTTT.

The J gene is TRBJ2-7, the V gene TRBV28; 10 bases line up with TRBD2. V shed 5 bases, J shed 2 bases, and the junction held 9 bases outside the gene matches. The CDR3 runs to 16 residues. Germline lookup yields CDR1 MDHEN and CDR2 SYDVKM. The CDR3 protein is CASSPWGTSETYEQYF. The CDR3 DNA sequence: TGTGCCAGCAGTCCATGGGGGACTAGCGAGACCTACGAGCAGTACTTC.

The chain links TRBV5-6 to TRBJ1-1; D remains ambiguous. V lost 3 bases to trimming and J lost 6 bases, with 15 bases between them. The CDR3 has 14 amino acids. From germline, CDR1 is SGHDT and CDR2 YYEEEE. The DNA of the CDR3 is TGTGCCAGCAGCTCGTCCGGGGAGACCCCTGAAGCTTTCTTT. As protein: CASSSSGETPEAFF.

This clone was observed once. The junction shows a germline mismatch at one end, possibly a read error. The chain carries TRBV7-9 and TRBJ2-7, with D perhaps given as TRBD1 or TRBD2 (5 bases each). In germline, CDR1 is SEHNR, CDR2 FQNEAQ (reference sequence). The CDR3 consists of 15 residues. This CDR3 reads CSSSLARQGPYEQYF. The CDR3, as DNA: TGTTCCAGCAGCTTAGCGAGGCAGGGTCCCTACGAGCAGTACTTC.

This chain joins TRBV28 and TRBJ1-2; TRBD1 might be the D (5 bases). Trimming stripped 3 bases from V and 0 bases from J, with 14 bases between. This CDR3 region has 16 residues. Germline V CDR1 and CDR2: MDHEN, SYDVKM. CDR3 bases: TGTGCCAGCAGTTTGGGAGGGGCCTTAGCTAACTATGGCTACACCTTC. Protein product: CASSLGGALANYGYTF.

This chain connects TRBV7-2 to TRBJ2-5, with 11 nucleotides matching TRBD2. Germline V gene sequence: CDR1 SGHTA, CDR2 FQGNSA. This CDR3 has 15 amino acids. V was clipped by 2 bases and J by 2 bases; unmatched bases: 1. CDR3: CASSLTSGGQETQYF. Here the CDR3 DNA reads TGTGCCAGCAGCTTAACTAGCGGGGGACAAGAGACCCAGTACTTC.

This clone turned up a few times. This sequence joins TRBV5-1 and TRBJ2-5; D is possibly TRBD1 (5 bases). With the DNA end fitting TRBJ2-7 better, the J assignment may be wrong. The CDR3 loop spans 15 amino acids. In germline, CDR1 is SGHRS, CDR2 YFSETQ. The CDR3 coding sequence is TGCGCCAGCAGCTTGGGTAAAGGGGTCCTTGACGAGCAGTACTTC. Translation: CASSLGKGVLDEQYF.

This clone appeared a single time. The V and J genes are TRBV28 and TRBJ1-4, with 10 bases aligning to TRBD1. V lost 7 bases to trimming and J lost 7 bases; unmatched junction nucleotides: 6. Germline CDR1 reads MDHEN; CDR2 reads SYDVKM. CDR3 length: 14 amino acids. The CDR3, as DNA: TGTGCCAGCAATCCCGGGACAGGGGTTGAAAAACTGTTTTTT. Translated: CASNPGTGVEKLFF.

This chain uses TRBV27 with TRBJ2-3; 8 nucleotides align to TRBD2. Germline lookup yields CDR1 MNHEY and CDR2 SMNVEV (reference sequence). CDR3 size: 15 residues. Trimming took 5 bases from V and 1 from J; bases not matched to a gene: 5. This CDR3 is CASSTLAGRTDTQYF. The CDR3 DNA reads TGTGCCAGCAGTACTCTAGCGGGCCGCACAGATACGCAGTATTTT.

V gene TRBV9 combines with J gene TRBJ2-1, with 7 bases matching TRBD2. V dropped 0 bases and J dropped 9; count of bases not matched to a gene: 3. This CDR3 region has 13 residues. Germline CDR1 SGDLS, CDR2 YYNGEE. The DNA of the CDR3 is TGTGCCAGCAGCGTAGCTGGGGAGGGTGAGCAGTTCTTC. As protein: CASSVAGEGEQFF.

The chain links TRBV27 to TRBJ2-7; D is unclear. Germline V gene data show CDR1 as MNHEY and CDR2 as SMNVEV (reference sequence). V was clipped by 2 bases and J by 3 bases, with 8 bases between them. CDR3 length: 13 amino acids. The CDR3 loop is CASSLKSNYEQYF. In nucleotides, the CDR3 is TGTGCCAGCAGTTTAAAAAGCAACTACGAGCAGTACTTC.

The CDR3 loop is CASSKRGPTLGAYEQYF. Here the CDR3 DNA reads TGTGCCAGCAGCAAAAGGGGGCCAACCCTTGGGGCGTACGAGCAGTACTTC. V usage is TRBV21-1 and J usage is TRBJ2-7; the DNA was not compared with TRBD1, the D call given in the table. TRBV21-1 is a pseudogene. The CDR3 runs 17 residues.

CDR3 sequence (DNA): TGTGCCAGTAGTACGCTGGGACAGGGGGCTGGACAGCCCCAGCATTTT. Amino acid sequence: CASSTLGQGAGQPQHF. The chain employs TRBV19 and TRBJ1-5; 12 nucleotides agree with TRBD1. Looked up from germline, CDR1 is LNHDA and CDR2 is SQIVND (reference sequence). Trimming at V came to 4 bases and at J to 7 bases, leaving 8 bases not matched to a gene. The CDR3 is 16 amino acids.

The chain couples TRBV28 to TRBJ1-6; D is ambiguous. Trimming removed 3 bases from V and 9 bases from J, with 12 bases in between. In germline, CDR1 is MDHEN, CDR2 SYDVKM. There are 14 residues in the CDR3. The CDR3 spells CASSFAKPGSPLHF. The CDR3 DNA reads as TGTGCCAGCAGTTTTGCAAAACCGGGTTCACCCCTCCACTTT. Using reference TRBV28 and TRBJ1-6 for the parts outside the CDR3, the full variable domain is DVKVTQSSRYLVKRTGEKVFLECVQDMDHENMFWYRQDPGLGLRLIYFSYDVKMKEKGDIPEGYSVSREKKERFSLILESASTNQTSMYLCASSFAKPGSPLHFGNGTRLTVT.

The chain combines TRBV9 with TRBJ2-3, with a tentative D call TRBD2 (6 bases). The ends were cut back, 2 bases at V and 1 base at J, with 20 bases in the middle. Germline CDR1 and CDR2: SGDLS and YYNGEE. The CDR3 loop spans 18 amino acids. CDR3 sequence (DNA): TGTGCCAGCAGCGTCCCGACGGAGGGTTTGCTGGGCACAGATACGCAGTATTTT. Translation: CASSVPTEGLLGTDTQYF.

V is TRBV23-1 and J is TRBJ2-7; D gene ambiguous. TRBV23-1 is filed as an ORF, its function uncertain. V lost 0 bases and J 3 bases, leaving 6 bases between the germline ends. The CDR3 spans 13 residues. CDR3 sequence reads: CASSQSTGYEQYF. The CDR3 DNA sequence: TGCGCCAGCAGTCAATCCACGGGCTACGAGCAGTACTTC.

The V gene is TRBV28, the J gene TRBJ1-2; TRBD1 might be the D (6 bases). Trimming cost V 6 bases and J 8 bases, with 16 bases left between them. CDR3 size: 13 residues. Germline V gives CDR1 MDHEN, CDR2 SYDVKM. The CDR3 nucleotides read TGTGCCAGCAGCCAACAGGGTCGTAGGGGCTACACCTTC. It is translated as CASSQQGRRGYTF.

The chain uses TRBV18 and TRBJ1-1; D not resolved. Germline CDR1 and CDR2: KGHSH and LQKENI. V lost 3 bases and J lost 4, with 15 bases in between. The CDR3 has 15 amino acids. The CDR3 bases are TGTGCCAGCTCACCCACTTGGAAGAGCGGCACTGAAGCTTTCTTT. It specifies CASSPTWKSGTEAFF.

V gene TRBV18 combines with J gene TRBJ2-5; TRBD1 aligns across 7 bases. V shed 2 bases, J shed 2 bases, and the junction held 2 bases outside the gene matches. The CDR3 consists of 14 residues. Germline values: CDR1 KGHSH, CDR2 LQKENI. CDR3 in amino acids: CASSPGRGQETQYF. CDR3 in DNA: TGTGCCAGCTCACCAGGCAGGGGGCAAGAGACCCAGTACTTC.

V gene TRBV5-1 combines with J gene TRBJ1-5, with 7 bases fitting TRBD1. CDR1 SGHRS and CDR2 YFSETQ come from the germline V gene. The junction had 3 bases not matched to a gene; V was cut back by 3 bases and J by 3 bases. The CDR3 sequence is 14 residues long. The CDR3 loop is CASSSGGSNQPQHF. The DNA of the CDR3 is TGCGCCAGCAGCTCAGGGGGGTCCAATCAGCCCCAGCATTTT.

The V and J genes are TRBV4-1 and TRBJ1-2; tentatively, D is TRBD1 (6 bases). CDR1 and CDR2 (germline): MGHRA, YSYEKL. This CDR3 spans 15 amino acids. Trimming pared 0 bases from V and 0 bases from J, leaving 8 bases between. The CDR3 DNA sequence: TGCGCCAGCAGCCAAGATCAGGGGTCTAACTATGGCTACACCTTC. As protein: CASSQDQGSNYGYTF.